The 9 T cell receptor beta chains below all came from one sample that was sequenced in a study of T cell clonotyping in hematopoietic cell transplantation. Method: immunoSEQ multiplex PCR; TCRdb's copy keeps in-frame clones and lacks some. The sample carries some 11,000 clones, about half recorded once. The starting material was PBMCs, obtained 30 days after allogeneic stem cell transplant. The source of these receptors is a male patient in his fifties who had an allogeneic stem cell transplant from an unrelated donor, so the T cells may come from the graft donor. Some clones in this sample may be carry-over from other donors' samples.

The chain carries TRBV11-2 and TRBJ1-6, with TRBD1 matching 7 bases. The CDR3 contains 12 residues. J gave up 11 bases and V 8 bases, and 6 bases lay outside the gene matches. Germline V gives CDR1 SGHAT, CDR2 FQNNGV. CDR3 sequence reads: CASGGTATPLHF. CDR3 coding DNA: TGTGCCAGCGGTGGGACAGCGACACCCCTCCACTTT. Full variable domain (missing parts from reference TRBV11-2 and TRBJ1-6): EAGVAQSPRYKIIEKRQSVAFWCNPISGHATLYWYQQILGQGPKLLIQFQNNGVVDDSQLPKDRFSAERLKGVDSTLKIQPAKLEDSAVYLCASGGTATPLHFGNGTRLTVT.

V and J are TRBV30 and TRBJ2-1; tentatively, D is TRBD2 (6 bases). This CDR3 comprises 14 residues. Per germline, CDR1 GTSNPN and CDR2 SVGIG (reference sequence). Trimming cost V 3 bases and J 6 bases, with 15 bases left between them. CDR3 DNA sequence: TGTGCCTGGAGGGTCCGGAGGGTTGGCAATGAGCAGTTCTTC. This sequence encodes CAWRVRRVGNEQFF.

V usage is TRBV23-1 and J usage is TRBJ2-7; maybe TRBD2 (6 bases). TRBV23-1 is filed as an ORF, its function uncertain. Trimming took 4 bases from V and 0 from J, leaving 16 bases between them. The CDR3 contains 16 residues. The CDR3 loop reads CASSRASGVPSYEQYF. In DNA form, the CDR3 reads TGCGCCAGCAGTCGGGCTTCGGGGGTCCCCTCCTACGAGCAGTACTTC.

In this sample, this clone turned up a few times. The chain uses TRBV4-1 and TRBJ1-5; a weak D match, TRBD1 (5 bases). V was clipped by 1 base and J by 4 bases, with 17 bases between them. CDR1 MGHRA and CDR2 YSYEKL come from the germline V gene. This CDR3 contains 17 residues. DNA of the CDR3: TGCGCCAGCAGCCAAGGTTACGTGTCAGGGCTAAATCAGCCCCAGCATTTT. Its translation: CASSQGYVSGLNQPQHF.

The V call is TRBV4-1, the J call TRBJ1-6; no clear D. V was trimmed by 0 bases and J by 3 bases, leaving 15 bases between them. Germline-derived CDR1 and CDR2 are MGHRA and YSYEKL. This CDR3 is built from 18 residues. For the CDR3, the DNA is TGCGCCAGCAGCCAAGACTCCGGGCTGGGGAACTATAATTCACCCCTCCACTTT. As protein: CASSQDSGLGNYNSPLHF.

This clone was observed a few times. The CDR3 nucleotides read TGCGCCAGCAGCATGACAGGGGGCTCCTATGGCTACACCTTC. This gives the protein CASSMTGGSYGYTF. This chain links TRBV5-1 with TRBJ1-2, with TRBD1 matching 10 bases. The CDR3 has 14 residues. The J segment lost 4 bases and the V segment lost 4 bases, leaving 4 bases of the junction unmatched. Germline CDR1 reads SGHRS; CDR2 reads YFSETQ.

The chain couples TRBV28 to TRBJ1-1; no firm D call. Germline CDR1 is MDHEN and CDR2 is SYDVKM. This CDR3 spans 16 amino acids. V lost 1 base to trimming and J lost 3 bases, with 15 bases between them. The CDR3 DNA reads TGTGCCAGCAGTTTATCTTTTAGCTCCTGGGACACTGAAGCTTTCTTT. Its translation is CASSLSFSSWDTEAFF.

The chain links TRBV14 to TRBJ2-7; D is possibly TRBD2 (6 bases). V was clipped by 1 base and J by 3 bases, with 10 bases between them. CDR3 length equals 14 residues. Germline V gene lookup returns CDR1 SGHDN and CDR2 FVKESK. The CDR3 DNA is TGTGCCAGCAGCCAAGTTCCGGGAGTCTACGAGCAGTACTTC. It specifies CASSQVPGVYEQYF.

The DNA for the CDR3 is TGTGCCAGCAGTGAATCCAGGCTTACCTACGAGCAGTACTTC. It encodes CASSESRLTYEQYF. V usage is TRBV2 and J usage is TRBJ2-7; no clear D gene. V was pared by 2 bases and J by 2 bases, with 10 bases between. This CDR3 is 14 amino acids long. Germline V gives CDR1 SNHLY, CDR2 FYNNEI.